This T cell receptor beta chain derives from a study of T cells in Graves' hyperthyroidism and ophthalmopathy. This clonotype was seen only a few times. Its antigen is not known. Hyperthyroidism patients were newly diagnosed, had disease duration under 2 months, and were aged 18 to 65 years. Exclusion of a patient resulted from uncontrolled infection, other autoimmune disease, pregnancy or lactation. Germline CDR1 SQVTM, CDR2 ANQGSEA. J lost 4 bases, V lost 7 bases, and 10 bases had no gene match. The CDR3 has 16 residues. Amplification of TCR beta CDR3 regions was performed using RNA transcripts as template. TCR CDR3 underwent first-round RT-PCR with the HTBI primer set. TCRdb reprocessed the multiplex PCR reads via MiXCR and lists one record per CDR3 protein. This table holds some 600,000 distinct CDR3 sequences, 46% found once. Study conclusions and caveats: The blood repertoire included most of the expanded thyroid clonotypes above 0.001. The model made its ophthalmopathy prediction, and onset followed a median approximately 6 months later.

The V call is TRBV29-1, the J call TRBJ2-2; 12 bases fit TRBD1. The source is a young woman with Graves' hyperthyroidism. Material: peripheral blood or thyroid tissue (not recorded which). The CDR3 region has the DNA TGCAGCGCTCTCCCGGGACAGGGGGCGGTCACCGGGGAGCTGTTTTTT. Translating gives CSALPGQGAVTGELFF.